This is a list of T cell receptor beta chains from one sample in a study of cytomegalovirus exposure and HLA in healthy donors. The protocol was immunoSEQ multiplex PCR, while the TCRdb copy is restricted to in-frame clones and leaves out a portion. The sample includes under 200,000 clones, 70% to 90% of them seen just once. Sequencing input: PBMCs. These receptors came from a woman in her twenties or thirties in good health and CMV-seronegative. Both conserved end residues are part of each CDR3. D genes are given only for firm matches. Clone size, where shown, is once, few, many, or a class for clones that have expanded.

V gene: TRBV13; J gene: TRBJ2-7; clone size: NA; D gene: TRBD2; CDR3 protein: CASSLAGGPYEQYF; CDR3 DNA: TGTGCCAGCAGCTTAGCGGGAGGGCCCTACGAGCAGTACTTC
V gene: TRBV28; J gene: TRBJ2-1; clone size: NA; D gene: NA; CDR3 protein: CATHRAPHLNEQFF; CDR3 DNA: TGTGCCACCCACAGGGCTCCGCACCTCAATGAGCAGTTCTTC
V gene: TRBV28; J gene: TRBJ2-7; clone size: NA; D gene: TRBD1; CDR3 protein: CASVPGTELSYEQYF; CDR3 DNA: TGTGCCAGCGTCCCGGGGACAGAGCTTTCCTACGAGCAGTACTTC
V gene: TRBV15; J gene: TRBJ2-7; clone size: NA; D gene: TRBD1; CDR3 protein: CATSRRDRSSYEQYF; CDR3 DNA: TGTGCCACCAGCCGCAGGGACAGAAGCTCCTACGAGCAGTACTTC
V gene: TRBV19; J gene: TRBJ2-1; clone size: few; D gene: TRBD2; CDR3 protein: CASKLAGTNEQFF; CDR3 DNA: TGTGCCAGTAAACTAGCGGGGACCAATGAGCAGTTCTTC
V gene: TRBV19; J gene: TRBJ2-7; clone size: NA; D gene: TRBD1; CDR3 protein: CASSTTGVVYEQYF; CDR3 DNA: TGTGCCAGTAGTACTACAGGGGTCGTATACGAGCAGTACTTC
V gene: TRBV6-1; J gene: TRBJ2-3; clone size: NA; D gene: NA; CDR3 protein: CASSEAYTETQYF; CDR3 DNA: TGTGCCAGCAGTGAAGCGTACACAGAGACGCAGTATTTT
V gene: TRBV5-4; J gene: TRBJ2-7; clone size: few; D gene: NA; CDR3 protein: CASSFAGSTGEQYF; CDR3 DNA: TGTGCCAGCAGCTTTGCGGGGAGTACGGGCGAGCAGTACTTC
V gene: TRBV27; J gene: TRBJ1-1; clone size: NA; D gene: TRBD1; CDR3 protein: CASRQGLNTEAFF; CDR3 DNA: TGTGCCAGCAGACAGGGGTTGAACACTGAAGCTTTCTTT
V gene: TRBV2; J gene: TRBJ2-2; clone size: NA; D gene: NA; CDR3 protein: CASKTGNTGELFF; CDR3 DNA: TGTGCCAGCAAGACAGGGAACACCGGGGAGCTGTTTTTT
V gene: TRBV5-5; J gene: TRBJ2-1; clone size: NA; D gene: TRBD1; CDR3 protein: CASSVDRGVVEQFF; CDR3 DNA: TGTGCCAGCAGCGTGGACAGGGGGGTGGTTGAGCAGTTCTTC
V gene: TRBV19; J gene: TRBJ2-7; clone size: once; D gene: TRBD2; CDR3 protein: CASSSGRIDEQYF; CDR3 DNA: TGTGCCAGTAGTAGCGGGAGAATCGACGAGCAGTACTTC
V gene: TRBV6-6; J gene: TRBJ2-6; clone size: NA; D gene: NA; CDR3 protein: CASSFSGANVLTF; CDR3 DNA: TGTGCCAGCAGTTTTAGTGGGGCCAACGTCCTGACTTTC
V gene: TRBV28; J gene: TRBJ1-1; clone size: NA; D gene: NA; CDR3 protein: CASTVPGVAFF; CDR3 DNA: TGTGCCAGCACCGTCCCGGGGGTAGCTTTCTTT
V gene: TRBV28; J gene: TRBJ2-7; clone size: NA; D gene: TRBD2; CDR3 protein: CASSPRRESVGYSYEQYF; CDR3 DNA: TGTGCCAGCAGTCCCCGGCGGGAGTCGGTGGGATACTCCTACGAGCAGTACTTC
V gene: TRBV28; J gene: TRBJ1-6; clone size: NA; D gene: NA; CDR3 protein: CASSPSARLTLHF; CDR3 DNA: TGTGCCAGCAGTCCCTCAGCCAGGTTGACCCTCCACTTT
V gene: TRBV13; J gene: TRBJ2-7; clone size: NA; D gene: NA; CDR3 protein: CASSLRGRAAYEQYF; CDR3 DNA: TGTGCCAGCAGCTTAAGGGGCAGGGCCGCCTACGAGCAGTACTTC
V gene: TRBV14; J gene: TRBJ2-1; clone size: few; D gene: TRBD1; CDR3 protein: CASSQERRTGNNEQFF; CDR3 DNA: TGTGCCAGCAGCCAAGAAAGGCGGACAGGAAACAATGAGCAGTTCTTC
V gene: TRBV6-5; J gene: TRBJ1-1; clone size: NA; D gene: NA; CDR3 protein: CASSFPGGTEAFF; CDR3 DNA: TGTGCCAGCAGTTTCCCGGGAGGCACTGAAGCTTTCTTT
V gene: TRBV5-1; J gene: TRBJ2-5; clone size: NA; D gene: NA; CDR3 protein: CASSLGGVHQETQYF; CDR3 DNA: TGCGCCAGCAGCTTGGGGGGGGTCCACCAAGAGACCCAGTACTTC
V gene: TRBV28; J gene: TRBJ2-1; clone size: NA; D gene: NA; CDR3 protein: CASSLPGLGEQFF; CDR3 DNA: TGTGCCAGCAGTTTACCCGGACTCGGTGAGCAGTTCTTC
V gene: TRBV7-9; J gene: TRBJ2-1; clone size: few; D gene: TRBD2; CDR3 protein: CASSPKFRLAGGNEQFF; CDR3 DNA: TGTGCCAGCAGCCCCAAGTTCCGGCTAGCGGGGGGAAATGAGCAGTTCTTC
V gene: TRBV6-1; J gene: TRBJ2-7; clone size: NA; D gene: TRBD1; CDR3 protein: CASSPRDRGLEQYF; CDR3 DNA: TGTGCCAGCAGTCCCCGGGACAGGGGGCTCGAGCAGTACTTC
V gene: TRBV9; J gene: TRBJ2-3; clone size: NA; D gene: NA; CDR3 protein: CASSPGGSFTDTQYF; CDR3 DNA: TGTGCCAGCAGCCCTGGAGGCTCCTTCACAGATACGCAGTATTTT
V gene: TRBV5-4; J gene: TRBJ2-5; clone size: few; D gene: TRBD2; CDR3 protein: CASSLDLAGWETQYF; CDR3 DNA: TGTGCCAGCAGCTTGGATCTAGCGGGGTGGGAGACCCAGTACTTC
V gene: TRBV9; J gene: TRBJ2-3; clone size: NA; D gene: TRBD2; CDR3 protein: CASSVEGTSGPTDTQYF; CDR3 DNA: TGTGCCAGCAGCGTAGAGGGGACTAGCGGGCCGACAGATACGCAGTATTTT
V gene: TRBV5-4; J gene: TRBJ2-1; clone size: NA; D gene: TRBD2; CDR3 protein: CASGPLAGGDNEQFF; CDR3 DNA: TGTGCCAGCGGACCTCTAGCGGGGGGGGACAATGAGCAGTTCTTC
V gene: TRBV5-6; J gene: TRBJ2-7; clone size: NA; D gene: NA; CDR3 protein: CASTPGLGLYEQYF; CDR3 DNA: TGTGCCAGCACCCCGGGACTCGGTCTATACGAGCAGTACTTC
V gene: TRBV14; J gene: TRBJ2-7; clone size: NA; D gene: TRBD1; CDR3 protein: CASSQQGVNYEQYF; CDR3 DNA: TGTGCCAGCAGCCAACAGGGGGTAAACTACGAGCAGTACTTC
V gene: TRBV9; J gene: TRBJ1-2; clone size: NA; D gene: TRBD1; CDR3 protein: CASSVDGQGFLYGYTF; CDR3 DNA: TGTGCCAGCAGCGTAGATGGACAGGGGTTTTTGTATGGCTACACCTTC
V gene: TRBV6-1; J gene: TRBJ1-2; clone size: NA; D gene: NA; CDR3 protein: CASSEGQANGYTF; CDR3 DNA: TGTGCCAGCAGTGAAGGACAAGCTAACGGCTACACCTTC
V gene: TRBV7-8; J gene: TRBJ2-3; clone size: NA; D gene: NA; CDR3 protein: CASSLVAARTDTQYF; CDR3 DNA: TGTGCCAGCAGCTTAGTAGCTGCGCGCACAGATACGCAGTATTTT
V gene: TRBV11-2; J gene: TRBJ2-7; clone size: NA; D gene: NA; CDR3 protein: CASSSDTTYEQYF; CDR3 DNA: TGTGCCAGCAGCTCGGACACAACCTACGAGCAGTACTTC
V gene: TRBV5-1; J gene: TRBJ2-3; clone size: NA; D gene: TRBD2; CDR3 protein: CASRAGESDTQYF; CDR3 DNA: TGCGCCAGCAGGGCGGGAGAATCAGATACGCAGTATTTT
V gene: TRBV5-1; J gene: TRBJ2-5; clone size: NA; D gene: TRBD2; CDR3 protein: CASSLDGLVGATQYF; CDR3 DNA: TGCGCCAGCAGCTTGGATGGACTAGTGGGAGCGACCCAGTACTTC
V gene: TRBV6-5; J gene: TRBJ2-1; clone size: NA; D gene: TRBD1; CDR3 protein: CASSRGTGPSEKFF; CDR3 DNA: TGTGCCAGCAGTAGGGGGACAGGACCTAGTGAAAAGTTCTTC
V gene: TRBV28; J gene: TRBJ2-3; clone size: NA; D gene: TRBD2; CDR3 protein: CASSLFGGGDTQYF; CDR3 DNA: TGTGCCAGCAGTTTATTCGGGGGAGGGGATACGCAGTATTTT
V gene: TRBV21-1; J gene: TRBJ2-1; clone size: NA; D gene: NA; CDR3 protein: CASSKGARWVSNEQFF; CDR3 DNA: TGTGCCAGCAGCAAAGGGGCACGCTGGGTTAGCAATGAGCAGTTCTTC
V gene: TRBV4-2; J gene: TRBJ2-1; clone size: NA; D gene: TRBD2; CDR3 protein: CASSQSYLTTSALFNEQFF; CDR3 DNA: TGTGCCAGCAGCCAATCATACCTTACTACTAGCGCCCTCTTTAATGAGCAGTTCTTC
V gene: TRBV10-3; J gene: TRBJ2-7; clone size: NA; D gene: TRBD1; CDR3 protein: CAISPDRSYSYEQYF; CDR3 DNA: TGTGCCATCAGCCCGGACAGGAGCTACTCCTACGAGCAGTACTTC
V gene: TRBV25-1; J gene: TRBJ2-6; clone size: NA; D gene: NA; CDR3 protein: CASSDQGLGANVLTF; CDR3 DNA: TGTGCCAGCAGTGACCAGGGACTTGGGGCCAACGTCCTGACTTTC
V gene: TRBV7-8; J gene: TRBJ1-4; clone size: NA; D gene: NA; CDR3 protein: CASSLWTDGKLFF; CDR3 DNA: TGTGCCAGCAGCTTGTGGACAGATGGAAAACTGTTTTTT
V gene: TRBV6-5; J gene: TRBJ2-7; clone size: NA; D gene: NA; CDR3 protein: CASSYGGGGDYEQYF; CDR3 DNA: TGTGCCAGCAGTTACGGGGGAGGGGGAGACTACGAGCAGTACTTC
V gene: TRBV19; J gene: TRBJ2-7; clone size: NA; D gene: TRBD2; CDR3 protein: CASSHRTSGSIDEQYF; CDR3 DNA: TGTGCCAGTAGTCACAGGACTAGCGGGAGTATCGACGAGCAGTACTTC
V gene: TRBV19; J gene: TRBJ2-7; clone size: NA; D gene: TRBD1; CDR3 protein: CASSIDSGTASYEQYF; CDR3 DNA: TGTGCCAGTAGTATAGATTCCGGGACAGCTTCCTACGAGCAGTACTTC
V gene: TRBV5-1; J gene: TRBJ1-2; clone size: NA; D gene: NA; CDR3 protein: CASSPGQTTNYGYTF; CDR3 DNA: TGCGCCAGCAGCCCAGGGCAGACGACAAACTATGGCTACACCTTC
V gene: TRBV10-3; J gene: TRBJ2-1; clone size: NA; D gene: TRBD1; CDR3 protein: CAIRTGGSYNEQFF; CDR3 DNA: TGTGCCATCAGAACAGGGGGCTCCTACAATGAGCAGTTCTTC
V gene: TRBV20-1; J gene: TRBJ2-7; clone size: NA; D gene: NA; CDR3 protein: CSARVSGEQYF; CDR3 DNA: TGCAGTGCTAGAGTGAGTGGTGAGCAGTACTTC
V gene: TRBV19; J gene: TRBJ2-5; clone size: NA; D gene: NA; CDR3 protein: CATSRSSGTQYF; CDR3 DNA: TGTGCCACTTCAAGAAGTTCGGGGACCCAGTACTTC
V gene: TRBV11-2; J gene: TRBJ2-1; clone size: NA; D gene: NA; CDR3 protein: CASSLSPGLGLGGWSEQFF; CDR3 DNA: TGTGCCAGCAGCCTCAGTCCGGGTTTAGGACTGGGGGGTTGGAGTGAGCAGTTCTTC
V gene: TRBV7-9; J gene: TRBJ2-1; clone size: NA; D gene: TRBD1; CDR3 protein: CASTTTGGSGNEQFF; CDR3 DNA: TGTGCCAGCACCACAACAGGGGGCTCGGGCAATGAGCAGTTCTTC
V gene: TRBV6-6; J gene: TRBJ2-1; clone size: NA; D gene: NA; CDR3 protein: CASGGGPTGEQFF; CDR3 DNA: TGTGCCAGCGGCGGAGGGCCGACCGGTGAGCAGTTCTTC
V gene: TRBV5-1; J gene: TRBJ2-5; clone size: NA; D gene: NA; CDR3 protein: CASSFPGDETQYF; CDR3 DNA: TGCGCCAGCAGCTTTCCGGGGGATGAGACCCAGTACTTC
V gene: TRBV5-5; J gene: TRBJ2-2; clone size: NA; D gene: TRBD2; CDR3 protein: CASSLTSGSGTGELFF; CDR3 DNA: TGTGCCAGCAGCTTAACTAGCGGGAGCGGCACCGGGGAGCTGTTTTTT
V gene: TRBV29-1; J gene: TRBJ2-1; clone size: NA; D gene: NA; CDR3 protein: CSVHLYSPREFNEQFF; CDR3 DNA: TGCAGCGTTCATTTATATAGTCCCCGGGAGTTCAATGAGCAGTTCTTC
V gene: TRBV5-6; J gene: TRBJ1-4; clone size: NA; D gene: NA; CDR3 protein: CASSLGTGEKLFF; CDR3 DNA: TGTGCCAGCAGCTTGGGGACGGGGGAAAAACTGTTTTTT
V gene: TRBV28; J gene: TRBJ1-2; clone size: once; D gene: TRBD1; CDR3 protein: CASSPPVGQGALGYTF; CDR3 DNA: TGTGCCAGCAGTCCCCCGGTGGGGCAGGGGGCTCTTGGCTACACCTTC
V gene: TRBV6-1; J gene: TRBJ2-1; clone size: NA; D gene: TRBD2; CDR3 protein: CASSTSGRYNEQFF; CDR3 DNA: TGTGCCAGCAGTACTAGCGGGAGGTACAATGAGCAGTTCTTC